This TCR beta chain is from a study of a mutant IDH1 vaccine in newly diagnosed glioma. Generated by immunoSEQ multiplex PCR, the TCRdb table keeps only in-frame clones and is missing some. The sample carries roughly 56,000 clones, over 60% recorded once. Comments on this clone: What it binds is not known.

The time point denotes: week 47, end of study. The content of each vaccine dose was 300 ug of mutant IDH1 20-mer peptide, and topical imiquimod accompanied it. The study enrolled donors with new WHO grade 3 or 4 IDH1-mutant, ATRX-lost astrocytomas. In germline, CDR1 is SGDLS, CDR2 YYNGEE. V dropped 0 bases and J dropped 7 bases, with 11 bases sitting between them. This CDR3 comprises 15 residues. Study findings and constraints: In roughly 93% of patients, immune responses induced by the vaccine occurred.

Here the sequenced sample was PBMCs, taken from a glioma patient whose treatment included an IDH1 peptide vaccine. The V gene is TRBV9, the J gene TRBJ1-6; perhaps TRBD1 as D (6 bases). This TCR was sampled from a woman in her thirties or forties with glioma. Some clones in this sample may be carry-over from other donors' samples. CDR3 amino acids: CASSVAPTGNSPLHF. CDR3 nucleotide sequence: TGTGCCAGCAGCGTAGCACCGACAGGAAATTCACCCCTCCACTTT.